The clone carrying this TCR beta chain appeared a few times. Its antigen is unknown. Sample-barcoded 5' priming and a J-beta primer mix drove a second PCR of roughly 6 to 12 cycles. TCRdb re-analysed the 5' RACE reads in MiXCR, keeping a single row per CDR3 protein. The sample includes 1.4 million to 1.5 million distinct CDR3 sequences, about 43% of them seen just once. These data are taken from a study of blood T cells in healthy people across ages. Study-wide results and limits: Older age went with lower TCR beta diversity per million T cells, in a roughly linear way. Diversity estimates from one million T cells were considered underestimates.

Trimming took 6 bases from V and 5 from J; bases not matched to a gene: 2. This CDR3 spans 14 amino acids. Germline loops: CDR1 MNHNS, CDR2 SASEGT. The sequence was obtained from a woman under 30 in good health. Specimen: blood. The chain combines TRBV6-1 with TRBJ2-3; 13 nucleotides line up with TRBD2. The DNA of the CDR3 is TGTGCCAGCAGAAGACTAGCGGGGGGAGATACGCAGTATTTT. Protein: CASRRLAGGDTQYF.